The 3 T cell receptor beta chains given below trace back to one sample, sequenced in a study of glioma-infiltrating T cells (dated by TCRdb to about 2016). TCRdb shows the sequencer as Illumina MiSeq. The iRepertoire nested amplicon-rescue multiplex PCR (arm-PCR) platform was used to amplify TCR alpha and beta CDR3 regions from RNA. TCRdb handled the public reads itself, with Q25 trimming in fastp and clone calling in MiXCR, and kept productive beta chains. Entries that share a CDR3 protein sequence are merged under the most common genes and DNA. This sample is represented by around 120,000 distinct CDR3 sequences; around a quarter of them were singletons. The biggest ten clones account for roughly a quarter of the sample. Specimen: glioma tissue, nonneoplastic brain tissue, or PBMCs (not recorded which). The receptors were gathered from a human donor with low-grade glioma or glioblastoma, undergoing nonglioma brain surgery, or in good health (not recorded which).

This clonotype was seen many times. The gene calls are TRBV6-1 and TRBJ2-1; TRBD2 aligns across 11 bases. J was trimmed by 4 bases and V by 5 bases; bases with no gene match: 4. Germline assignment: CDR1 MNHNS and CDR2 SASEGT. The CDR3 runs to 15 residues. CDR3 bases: TGTGCCAGCAGTCCACTAGCGGGGGCGTACAATGAGCAGTTCTTC. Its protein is CASSPLAGAYNEQFF.

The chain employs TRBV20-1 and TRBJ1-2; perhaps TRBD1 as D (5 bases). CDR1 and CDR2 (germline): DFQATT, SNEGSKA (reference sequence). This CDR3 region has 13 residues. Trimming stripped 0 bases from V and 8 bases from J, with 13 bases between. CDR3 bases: TGCAGTGCTAGAGATAGGGAGGCAGGGGGCTACACCTTC. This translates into CSARDREAGGYTF.

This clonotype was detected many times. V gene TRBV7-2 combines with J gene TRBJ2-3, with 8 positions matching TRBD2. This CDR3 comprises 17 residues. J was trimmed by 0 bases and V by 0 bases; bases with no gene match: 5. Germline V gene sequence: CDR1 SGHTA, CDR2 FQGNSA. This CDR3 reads CASSLAGLALSTDTQYF. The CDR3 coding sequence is TGTGCCAGCAGCTTAGCAGGACTAGCACTTAGCACAGATACGCAGTATTTT.